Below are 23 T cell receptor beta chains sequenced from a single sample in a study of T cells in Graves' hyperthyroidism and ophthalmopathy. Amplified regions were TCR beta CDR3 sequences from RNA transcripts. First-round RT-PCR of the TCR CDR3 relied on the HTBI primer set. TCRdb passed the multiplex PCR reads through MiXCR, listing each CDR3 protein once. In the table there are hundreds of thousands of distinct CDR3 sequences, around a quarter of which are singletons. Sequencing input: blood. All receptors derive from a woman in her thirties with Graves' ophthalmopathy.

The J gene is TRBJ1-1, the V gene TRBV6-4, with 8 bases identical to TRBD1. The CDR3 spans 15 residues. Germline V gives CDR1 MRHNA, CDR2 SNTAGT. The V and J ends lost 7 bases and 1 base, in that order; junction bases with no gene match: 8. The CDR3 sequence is CASTPRDRTNTEAFF. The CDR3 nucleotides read TGTGCCAGCACCCCCCGGGACAGGACGAACACTGAAGCTTTCTTT.

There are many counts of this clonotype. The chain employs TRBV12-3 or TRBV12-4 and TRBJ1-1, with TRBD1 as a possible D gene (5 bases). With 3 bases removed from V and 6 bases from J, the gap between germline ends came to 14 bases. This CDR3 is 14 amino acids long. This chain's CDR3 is CASSLRGVDSEAFF. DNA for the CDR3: TGTGCCAGCAGTTTGCGGGGGGTCGACTCTGAAGCTTTCTTT.

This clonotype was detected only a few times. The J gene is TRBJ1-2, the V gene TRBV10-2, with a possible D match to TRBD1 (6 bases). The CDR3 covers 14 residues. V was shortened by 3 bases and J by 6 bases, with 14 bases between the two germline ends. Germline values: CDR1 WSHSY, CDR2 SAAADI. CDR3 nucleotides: TGCGCCAGCAGTGAAAGGGGGGGGTATAATGGCTACACCTTC. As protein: CASSERGGYNGYTF.

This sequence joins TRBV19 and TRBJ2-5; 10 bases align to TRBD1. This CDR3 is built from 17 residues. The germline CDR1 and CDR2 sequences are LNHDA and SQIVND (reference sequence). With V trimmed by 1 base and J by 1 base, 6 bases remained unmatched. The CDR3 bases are TGTGCCAGTAGTATAGGAGGGGGACAGGGGATCCAAGAGACCCAGTACTTC. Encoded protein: CASSIGGGQGIQETQYF.

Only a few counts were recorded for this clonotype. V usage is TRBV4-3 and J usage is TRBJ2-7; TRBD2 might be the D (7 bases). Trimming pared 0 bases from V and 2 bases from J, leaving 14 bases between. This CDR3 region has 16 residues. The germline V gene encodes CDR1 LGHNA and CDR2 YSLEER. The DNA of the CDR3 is TGCGCCAGCAGCCAAGACGGTCGGGGGGCCGCCTACGAGCAGTACTTC. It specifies CASSQDGRGAAYEQYF.

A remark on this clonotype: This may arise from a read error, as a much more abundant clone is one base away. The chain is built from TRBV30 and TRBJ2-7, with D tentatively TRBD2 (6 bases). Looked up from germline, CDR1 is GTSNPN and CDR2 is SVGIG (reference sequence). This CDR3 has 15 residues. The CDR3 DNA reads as TGTGCCTGGTGTGTATTTGGTGGGGGAGGATACGAGCAGTACTTC. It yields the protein CAWCVFGGGGYEQYF.

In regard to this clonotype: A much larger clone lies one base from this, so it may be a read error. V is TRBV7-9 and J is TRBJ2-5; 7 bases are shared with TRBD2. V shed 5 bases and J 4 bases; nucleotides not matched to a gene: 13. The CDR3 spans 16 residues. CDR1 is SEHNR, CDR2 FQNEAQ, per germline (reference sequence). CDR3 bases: TGTGCCAGCAGCATCCGGTACGCCCCGGGGGGAGAGACCCAGTACTTC. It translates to CASSIRYAPGGETQYF.

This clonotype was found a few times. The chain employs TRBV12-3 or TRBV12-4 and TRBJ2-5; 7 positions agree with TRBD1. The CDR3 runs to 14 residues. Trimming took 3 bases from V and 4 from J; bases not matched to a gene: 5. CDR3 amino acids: CASSFGTAGETQYF. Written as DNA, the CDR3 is TGTGCCAGCAGTTTTGGGACAGCCGGAGAGACCCAGTACTTC.

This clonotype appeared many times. The CDR3: CASRGAGGTEAFF. In DNA form, the CDR3 reads TGTGCCAGCAGGGGGGCAGGGGGCACTGAAGCTTTCTTT. The chain employs TRBV6-7 and TRBJ1-1; 7 nucleotides match TRBD1. TRBV6-7 carries the ORF label, with uncertain function. The CDR3 contains 13 residues. The V and J ends lost 6 bases and 4 bases, in that order; junction bases with no gene match: 5.

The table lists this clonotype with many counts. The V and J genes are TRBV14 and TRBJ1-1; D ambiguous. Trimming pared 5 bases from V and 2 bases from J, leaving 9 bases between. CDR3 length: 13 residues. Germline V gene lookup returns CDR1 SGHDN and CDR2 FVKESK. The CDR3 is CASSVLKNTEAFF. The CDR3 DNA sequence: TGTGCCAGCAGCGTCTTAAAAAACACTGAAGCTTTCTTT.

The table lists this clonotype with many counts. The CDR3: CASSTSLNTEAFF. CDR3 in DNA: TGTGCCAGTAGTACTTCCTTGAACACTGAAGCTTTCTTT. The chain links TRBV19 to TRBJ1-1; D gene ambiguous. The CDR3 has 13 amino acids. Germline assignment: CDR1 LNHDA and CDR2 SQIVND (reference sequence). Trimming shortened V by 4 bases and J by 0 bases, and 6 bases separated the two germline ends.

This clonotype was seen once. CDR3 loop: CSARDARTSNLEQYF. The CDR3 DNA sequence: TGCAGTGCTAGAGATGCCCGGACTAGCAATCTCGAGCAGTACTTC. This chain links TRBV20-1 with TRBJ2-7, with 8 bases fitting TRBD2. The CDR3 has 15 amino acids. Germline V lookup: CDR1 DFQATT, CDR2 SNEGSKA (reference sequence). J lost 6 bases, V lost 0 bases, and 10 bases had no gene match.

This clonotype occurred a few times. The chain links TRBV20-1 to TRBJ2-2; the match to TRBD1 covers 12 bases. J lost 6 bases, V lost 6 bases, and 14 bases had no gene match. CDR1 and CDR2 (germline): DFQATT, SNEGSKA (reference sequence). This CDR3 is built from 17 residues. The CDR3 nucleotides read TGCAGTGCCACGTCCGTATTGGGACAGGGGGCCCCCGGGGAGCTGTTTTTT. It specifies CSATSVLGQGAPGELFF.

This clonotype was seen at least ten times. CDR3 DNA: TGCGCCAGCAGCCACAGAGGGGGCCTGGGTACTGAAGCTTTCTTT. Translating it yields CASSHRGGLGTEAFF. J is TRBJ1-1 and V is TRBV4-1; 7 positions agree with TRBD1. This CDR3 has 15 residues. Germline V gene sequence: CDR1 MGHRA, CDR2 YSYEKL. J gave up 5 bases and V 3 bases, and 9 bases lay outside the gene matches.

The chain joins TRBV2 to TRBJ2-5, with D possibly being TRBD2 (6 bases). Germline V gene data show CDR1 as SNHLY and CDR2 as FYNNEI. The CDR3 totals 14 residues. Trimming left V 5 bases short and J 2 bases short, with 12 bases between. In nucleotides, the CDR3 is TGTGCCAGCAGTTCGCGGGGCAGACAAGAGACCCAGTACTTC. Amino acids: CASSSRGRQETQYF.

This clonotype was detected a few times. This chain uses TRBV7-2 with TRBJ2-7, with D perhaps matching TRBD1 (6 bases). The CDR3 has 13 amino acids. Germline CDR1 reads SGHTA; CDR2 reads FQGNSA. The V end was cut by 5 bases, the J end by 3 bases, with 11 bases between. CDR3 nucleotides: TGTGCCAGCAGCGGCTACAGGGACTACGAGCAGTACTTC. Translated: CASSGYRDYEQYF.

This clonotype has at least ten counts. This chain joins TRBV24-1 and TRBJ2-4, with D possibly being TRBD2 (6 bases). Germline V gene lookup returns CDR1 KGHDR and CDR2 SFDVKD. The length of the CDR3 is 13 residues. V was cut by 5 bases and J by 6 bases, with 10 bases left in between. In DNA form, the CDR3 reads TGTGCCACCAGTGCCGCGGAGGGAAACATTCAGTACTTC. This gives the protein CATSAAEGNIQYF.

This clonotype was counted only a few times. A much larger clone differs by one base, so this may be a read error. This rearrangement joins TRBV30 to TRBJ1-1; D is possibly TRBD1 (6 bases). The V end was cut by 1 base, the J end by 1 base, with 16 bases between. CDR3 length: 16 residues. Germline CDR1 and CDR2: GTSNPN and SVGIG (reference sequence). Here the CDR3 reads CAWSGRQQGQNTEAFF. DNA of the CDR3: TGTGCCTGGAGTGGGCGCCAACAGGGACAGAACACTGAAGCTTTCTTT.

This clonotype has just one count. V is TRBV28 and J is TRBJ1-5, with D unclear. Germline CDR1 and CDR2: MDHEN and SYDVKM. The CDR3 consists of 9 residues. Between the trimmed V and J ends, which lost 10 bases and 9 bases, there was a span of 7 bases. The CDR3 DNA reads TGTGCCACTCGTTGGCCCCAGCATTTT. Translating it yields CATRWPQHF.

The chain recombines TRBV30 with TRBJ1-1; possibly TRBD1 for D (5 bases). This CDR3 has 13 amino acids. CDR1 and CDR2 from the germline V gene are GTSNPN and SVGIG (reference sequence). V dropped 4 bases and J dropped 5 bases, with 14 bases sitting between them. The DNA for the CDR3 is TGTGCCTGGAATCCCGGGGAGGGGACTGAAGCTTTCTTT. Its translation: CAWNPGEGTEAFF.

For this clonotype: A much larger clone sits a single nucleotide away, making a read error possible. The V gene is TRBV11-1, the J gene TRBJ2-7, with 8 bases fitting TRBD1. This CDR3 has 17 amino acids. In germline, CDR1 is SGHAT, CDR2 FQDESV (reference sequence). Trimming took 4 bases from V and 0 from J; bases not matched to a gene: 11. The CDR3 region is CASSSTDRGLCSYEQYF. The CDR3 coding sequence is TGTGCCAGCAGCTCAACTGACAGGGGTTTATGCTCCTACGAGCAGTACTTC.

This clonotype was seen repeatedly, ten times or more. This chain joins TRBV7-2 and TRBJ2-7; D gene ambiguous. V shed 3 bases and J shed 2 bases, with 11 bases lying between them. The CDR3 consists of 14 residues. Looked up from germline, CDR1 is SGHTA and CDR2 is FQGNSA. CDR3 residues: CASSLSHGAYEQYF. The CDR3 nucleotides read TGTGCCAGCAGCTTGAGCCACGGAGCCTACGAGCAGTACTTC. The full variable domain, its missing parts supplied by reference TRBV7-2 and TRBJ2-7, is GAGVSQSPSNKVTEKGKDVELRCDPISGHTALYWYRQSLGQGLEFLIYFQGNSAPDKSGLPSDRFSAERTGGSVSTLTIQRTQQEDSAVYLCASSLSHGAYEQYFGPGTRLTVT.

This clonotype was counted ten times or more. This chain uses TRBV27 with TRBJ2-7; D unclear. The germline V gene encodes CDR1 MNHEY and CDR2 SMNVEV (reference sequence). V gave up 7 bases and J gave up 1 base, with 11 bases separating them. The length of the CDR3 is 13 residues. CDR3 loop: CASTISGSYEQYF. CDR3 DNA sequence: TGTGCCAGCACAATATCAGGATCCTACGAGCAGTACTTC.